The 6 T cell receptor beta chains in this list originate from one sample, sequenced in a study of blood T cell repertoires in COVID-19. Clones were sequenced by immunoSEQ multiplex PCR, and TCRdb holds only the in-frame ones, with some missing. The sample holds some 150,000 clones, 80% to 90% seen once. Input material: peripheral blood. Receptors originate from a man between 70 and 80 years old with acute or convalescent COVID-19.

In this sample, this clone turned up once. V usage is TRBV11-2 and J usage is TRBJ2-1; TRBD2 matches at 8 bases. Per the germline V gene, CDR1 is SGHAT and CDR2 is FQNNGV. V was pared by 3 bases and J by 1 base, with 5 bases of the junction left unmatched. The CDR3 is 16 residues long. CDR3 bases: TGTGCCAGCAGCTTTTTCGGGAGGGTATCCTACAATGAGCAGTTCTTC. Its protein product is CASSFFGRVSYNEQFF.

The V call is TRBV2, the J call TRBJ2-7; D is uncertain. The CDR3 sequence is 12 residues long. Trimming took off 4 bases at V and 6 bases at J, with 10 bases between the two ends. Per the germline V gene, CDR1 is SNHLY and CDR2 is FYNNEI. The CDR3 loop reads CASSAASLEQYF. The CDR3 DNA follows: TGTGCCAGCAGTGCGGCTAGTCTCGAGCAGTACTTC.

The V call is TRBV15, the J call TRBJ2-7, with 12 bases aligning to TRBD2. The CDR3 has 16 amino acids. Trimming cost V 0 bases and J 5 bases; bases outside gene matches: 5. CDR1 and CDR2 from the germline V gene are LNHNV and YYDKDF (reference sequence). The CDR3 sequence is CATSRELAGGQDEQYF. CDR3 DNA: TGTGCCACCAGCAGAGAACTAGCGGGAGGTCAGGACGAGCAGTACTTC.

This chain joins TRBV11-3 and TRBJ2-3; D is unresolved. From germline, CDR1 is SGHNT and CDR2 YENEEA. V lost 3 bases and J 2 bases, leaving 6 bases between the germline ends. This CDR3 is built from 13 residues. Here the CDR3 reads CASSFSPTDTQYF. The CDR3 DNA is TGTGCCAGCAGCTTTAGTCCCACAGATACGCAGTATTTT.

The chain uses TRBV11-2 and TRBJ2-3; TRBD2 matches at 7 bases. J gave up 2 bases and V 7 bases, and 9 bases lay outside the gene matches. From germline, CDR1 is SGHAT and CDR2 FQNNGV. The CDR3 contains 15 residues. The CDR3 loop reads CASTLGSGITDTQYF. Here the CDR3 DNA reads TGTGCCAGCACCCTTGGGAGCGGGATCACAGATACGCAGTATTTT.

The rearrangement joins TRBV19 to TRBJ2-1; 11 nucleotides agree with TRBD2. Germline lookup yields CDR1 LNHDA and CDR2 SQIVND (reference sequence). V shed 8 bases, J shed 6 bases, and the junction held 9 bases outside the gene matches. The CDR3 runs 15 residues. For the CDR3, the DNA is TGTGCCAGTGAGATCGGGACTAGCGGTCGCAATGAGCAGTTCTTC. Translation: CASEIGTSGRNEQFF. Full variable domain (rest looked up from reference TRBV19 and TRBJ2-1): DGGITQSPKYLFRKEGQNVTLSCEQNLNHDAMYWYRQDPGQGLRLIYYSQIVNDFQKGDIAEGYSVSREKKESFPLTVTSAQKNPTAFYLCASEIGTSGRNEQFFGPGTRLTVL.